This T cell receptor beta chain derives from a study of blood T cell repertoires in COVID-19. The CDR3 sequence is 15 residues long. The trim removed 5 bases at V and 1 base at J, leaving 7 bases unmatched. Germline-derived CDR1 and CDR2 are MDHEN and SYDVKM. Some clones are missing from TCRdb's copy, which holds only in-frame ones; the method was immunoSEQ multiplex PCR. The sample has about 220,000 clones; approximately 90% are singletons. Only one count was recorded for this clone. The chain joins TRBV28 to TRBJ2-7, with TRBD2 matching over 8 bases. The receptor was isolated from a man aged 40-49 years with acute or convalescent COVID-19. Sequencing was carried out using peripheral blood. The CDR3 reads CASSVVSGISYEQYF. CDR3 in DNA: TGTGCCAGCAGTGTCGTTAGCGGGATTTCCTACGAGCAGTACTTC.